Presented here are 11 T cell receptor beta chains from one specimen sequenced in a study of blood T cell repertoires in COVID-19. TCRdb keeps only in-frame clones here, not all; method: immunoSEQ multiplex PCR. Among 250,000 to 400,000 clones listed, over 75% were seen once. The source material was PBMCs or T cells enriched from blood (not recorded which). Receptors were obtained from a woman aged 25 to 39 who had recovered from COVID-19.

This clone was counted once. V usage is TRBV6-5 and J usage is TRBJ1-1, with no clear D. V gave up 2 bases and J gave up 0 bases, with 7 bases separating them. This CDR3 spans 14 amino acids. Germline-derived CDR1 and CDR2 are MNHEY and SVGAGI. CDR3 region: CASSYGTLNTEAFF. The CDR3 DNA follows: TGTGCCAGCAGTTACGGCACACTGAACACTGAAGCTTTCTTT.

The chain uses TRBV5-4 and TRBJ2-1; TRBD1 matches at 10 bases. Germline CDR1 and CDR2: SGHNT and YYREEE (reference sequence). J was trimmed by 6 bases and V by 2 bases; bases with no gene match: 5. The CDR3 has 15 residues. CDR3 region: CASSFRQGAPNEQFF. The CDR3, as DNA: TGTGCCAGCAGCTTCCGACAGGGGGCCCCCAATGAGCAGTTCTTC.

V gene TRBV4-1 combines with J gene TRBJ1-6; D is ambiguous. The CDR3 is made up of 13 amino acids. Per germline, CDR1 MGHRA and CDR2 YSYEKL. The germline V and J ends were trimmed by 5 bases and 2 bases, with 4 bases remaining between them. The CDR3 sequence: CASSITYNSPLHF. CDR3 coding DNA: TGCGCCAGCAGCATCACCTATAATTCACCCCTCCACTTT.

This clone was seen a single time. The chain combines TRBV10-3 with TRBJ2-3, with unresolved D. Germline CDR1 reads ENHRY; CDR2 reads SYGVKD. The CDR3 sequence is 15 residues long. V lost 0 bases and J lost 2, with 9 bases in between. The CDR3 region has the DNA TGTGCCATCAGTGAGTCACAAGATATCACAGATACGCAGTATTTT. This encodes CAISESQDITDTQYF.

This rearrangement joins TRBV18 to TRBJ1-1; 7 nucleotides align to TRBD1. This CDR3 is built from 14 residues. V trimming: 4 bases; J trimming: 0 bases; junction bases outside the gene matches: 2. In germline, CDR1 is KGHSH, CDR2 LQKENI. CDR3 DNA: TGTGCCAGCTCACAGGACAGGTTGAACACTGAAGCTTTCTTT. Translated, it gives CASSQDRLNTEAFF. Supplemented by reference TRBV18 and TRBJ1-1, the full variable domain reads NAGVMQNPRHLVRRRGQEARLRCSPMKGHSHVYWYRQLPEEGLKFMVYLQKENIIDESGMPKERFSAEFPKEGPSILRIQQVVRGDSAAYFCASSQDRLNTEAFFGQGTRLTVV.

The chain links TRBV14 to TRBJ2-7; D call uncertain. The CDR3 totals 11 residues. V was shortened by 5 bases and J by 3 bases, with 5 bases between the two germline ends. From germline, CDR1 is SGHDN and CDR2 FVKESK. Here the CDR3 reads CASSIGYEQYF. The CDR3, as DNA: TGTGCCAGCAGCATCGGCTACGAGCAGTACTTC.

The V gene is TRBV7-2, the J gene TRBJ1-2; D gene uncertain. Germline V gives CDR1 SGHTA, CDR2 FQGNSA. V was pared by 5 bases and J by 8 bases, with 15 bases between. The CDR3 sequence is 13 residues long. The CDR3 nucleotides read TGTGCCAGCAGCACCCGACAAGGTGGAGGCTACACCTTC. Amino acid sequence: CASSTRQGGGYTF.

V usage is TRBV28 and J usage is TRBJ2-2; D might be TRBD2 (7 bases). There are 15 residues in the CDR3. Looked up from germline, CDR1 is MDHEN and CDR2 is SYDVKM. Trimming removed 5 bases from V and 6 bases from J, with 16 bases in between. CDR3 nucleotides: TGTGCCAGCAGTAAGGTTGGGGGGGGCGCCGGGGAGCTGTTTTTT. Protein product: CASSKVGGGAGELFF.

This clone appeared once. The chain carries TRBV5-4 and TRBJ2-5; D is uncertain. Germline CDR1 SGHNT, CDR2 YYREEE (reference sequence). V lost 3 bases and J lost 0, with 9 bases in between. The CDR3 sequence is 14 residues long. CDR3 DNA sequence: TGTGCCAGCAGCTCCGACACTTACCAAGAGACCCAGTACTTC. Its protein product is CASSSDTYQETQYF. Full variable domain (remainder filled in from reference TRBV5-4 and TRBJ2-5): ETGVTQSPTHLIKTRGQQVTLRCSSQSGHNTVSWYQQALGQGPQFIFQYYREEENGRGNFPPRFSGLQFPNYSSELNVNALELDDSALYLCASSSDTYQETQYFGPGTRLLVL.

The rearrangement joins TRBV18 to TRBJ1-4; possible D gene TRBD1, 5 bases. From germline, CDR1 is KGHSH and CDR2 LQKENI. The CDR3 has 14 residues. V lost 6 bases, J lost 0 bases, and 8 bases lay in between. Written as DNA, the CDR3 is TGTGCCAGCTCTGGACAAGCAACTAATGAAAAACTGTTTTTT. This encodes CASSGQATNEKLFF.

The chain joins TRBV30 to TRBJ1-5; 8 nucleotides align to TRBD1. Germline V gene lookup returns CDR1 GTSNPN and CDR2 SVGIG (reference sequence). The CDR3 loop spans 15 amino acids. Trimming cost V 2 bases and J 10 bases; bases outside gene matches: 13. The CDR3 sequence is CAWSSQTGENSPQHF. The CDR3 DNA reads TGTGCCTGGAGTTCACAGACAGGGGAAAACTCTCCCCAGCATTTT.